What follows are 8 T cell receptor beta chains derived from one specimen sequenced in a study of T cell repertoires in ileal Crohn's disease. Time point reported: neoterminal ileum biopsy at postoperative endoscopy, about 6 months after surgery. Profiling relied on immunoSEQ multiplex PCR, and the TCRdb table lists in-frame clones only, not all of them. The sample has about 59,000 clones; about 89% are singletons. The sequenced sample consisted of ileal tissue. These receptors all come from an adult with Crohn's disease.

The genes are TRBV28 and TRBJ1-5; possible D gene TRBD1, 5 bases. V dropped 4 bases and J dropped 0 bases, with 7 bases sitting between them. The germline V gene has CDR1 MDHEN and CDR2 SYDVKM. The CDR3 has 14 residues. The CDR3 DNA reads as TGTGCCAGCAGTTCAGGGTCTAGCAATCAGCCCCAGCATTTT. Translation gives CASSSGSSNQPQHF.

The chain joins TRBV6-1 to TRBJ1-2, with D perhaps matching TRBD1 (5 bases). CDR3 length: 13 residues. CDR1 MNHNS and CDR2 SASEGT come from the germline V gene. Trimming shortened V by 1 base and J by 8 bases, and 11 bases separated the two germline ends. CDR3 in amino acids: CASSEDRTWGYTF. In DNA, the CDR3 is TGTGCCAGCAGTGAAGACAGGACGTGGGGCTACACCTTC.

This chain uses TRBV7-9 with TRBJ2-2; D unresolved. Germline lookup yields CDR1 SEHNR and CDR2 FQNEAQ (reference sequence). Trimming took 3 bases from V and 1 from J, leaving 3 bases between them. The CDR3 contains 13 residues. The CDR3 DNA reads TGTGCCAGCAGCTTGCGGAACACCGGGGAGCTGTTTTTT. As protein: CASSLRNTGELFF.

This chain links TRBV11-3 with TRBJ2-3; D is ambiguous. This CDR3 is built from 15 residues. V lost 0 bases and J lost 1, with 8 bases in between. Germline values: CDR1 SGHNT, CDR2 YENEEA. CDR3: CASSLDWLGTDTQYF. The CDR3 DNA sequence: TGTGCCAGCAGCTTAGATTGGCTGGGCACAGATACGCAGTATTTT.

The chain recombines TRBV6-1 with TRBJ1-6; TRBD1 is a possible D gene (5 bases). V was trimmed by 2 bases and J by 9 bases, leaving 8 bases between them. The CDR3 extends over 13 amino acids. Germline assignment: CDR1 MNHNS and CDR2 SASEGT. CDR3 nucleotide sequence: TGTGCCAGCAGTGAATCTACAGGTTCACCCCTCCACTTT. It specifies CASSESTGSPLHF.

The chain uses TRBV19 and TRBJ1-5; the match to TRBD1 covers 9 bases. V lost 4 bases, J lost 7 bases, and 14 bases stayed unmatched. CDR1 is LNHDA and CDR2 is SQIVND in the germline V gene (reference sequence). CDR3 size: 17 residues. Here the CDR3 reads CASSKRKQGAIGQPQHF. CDR3 in DNA: TGTGCCAGTAGTAAGCGTAAACAGGGGGCGATAGGGCAGCCCCAGCATTTT.

The chain employs TRBV25-1 and TRBJ2-5; the match to TRBD2 covers 11 bases. This CDR3 is 17 amino acids long. V lost 5 bases to trimming and J lost 1 base; unmatched junction nucleotides: 9. Germline V gene sequence: CDR1 MGHDK, CDR2 SYGVNS. CDR3 nucleotide sequence: TGTGCCAGCAGTTCTAGGGGGACTAGCGGCCCCCAAGAGACCCAGTACTTC. This gives the protein CASSSRGTSGPQETQYF.

The chain joins TRBV30 to TRBJ1-1; perhaps TRBD1 as D (6 bases). The V end lost 8 bases, the J end lost 1 base, and 14 bases lay between the germline ends. This CDR3 contains 13 residues. Per the germline V gene, CDR1 is GTSNPN and CDR2 is SVGIG (reference sequence). This CDR3 reads CARQRGGNTEAFF. CDR3 nucleotides: TGTGCCCGACAAAGGGGGGGGAACACTGAAGCTTTCTTT.